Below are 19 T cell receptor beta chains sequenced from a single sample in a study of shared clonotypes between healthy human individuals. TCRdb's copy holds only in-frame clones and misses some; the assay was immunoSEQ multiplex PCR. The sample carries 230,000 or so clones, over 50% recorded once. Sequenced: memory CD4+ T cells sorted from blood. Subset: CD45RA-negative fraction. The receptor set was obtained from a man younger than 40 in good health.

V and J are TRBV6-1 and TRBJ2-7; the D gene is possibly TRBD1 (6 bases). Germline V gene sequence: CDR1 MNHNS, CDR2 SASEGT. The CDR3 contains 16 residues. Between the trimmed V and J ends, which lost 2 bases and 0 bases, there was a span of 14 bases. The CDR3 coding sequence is TGTGCCAGCAGTGAACCATGGGACAAACCCTCCTACGAGCAGTACTTC. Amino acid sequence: CASSEPWDKPSYEQYF.

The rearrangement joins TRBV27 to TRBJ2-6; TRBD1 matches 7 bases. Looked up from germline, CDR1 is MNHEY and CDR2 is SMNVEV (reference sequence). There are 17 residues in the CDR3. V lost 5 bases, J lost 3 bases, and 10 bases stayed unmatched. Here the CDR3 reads CASSPPNRGYGANVLTF. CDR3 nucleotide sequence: TGTGCCAGCAGTCCCCCGAACAGGGGATATGGGGCCAACGTCCTGACTTTC.

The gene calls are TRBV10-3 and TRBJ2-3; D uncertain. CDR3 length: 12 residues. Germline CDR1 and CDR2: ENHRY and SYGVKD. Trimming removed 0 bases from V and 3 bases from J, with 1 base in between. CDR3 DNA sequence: TGTGCCATCAGTGAGTCGACAGATACGCAGTATTTT. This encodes CAISESTDTQYF.

For the CDR3, the DNA is TGTGCCAGCAGCTTAAGCTTAGGAGAGACCCAGTACTTC. It yields the protein CASSLSLGETQYF. The chain combines TRBV11-2 with TRBJ2-5; D unresolved. With 2 bases removed from V and 4 bases from J, the gap between germline ends came to 8 bases. CDR3 length equals 13 residues. Per the germline V gene, CDR1 is SGHAT and CDR2 is FQNNGV.

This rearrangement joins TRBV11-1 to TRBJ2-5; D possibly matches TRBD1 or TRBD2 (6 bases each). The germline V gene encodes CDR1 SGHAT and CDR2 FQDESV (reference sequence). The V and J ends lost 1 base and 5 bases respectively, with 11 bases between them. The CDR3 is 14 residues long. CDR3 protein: CASSLETGGETQYF. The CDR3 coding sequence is TGTGCCAGCAGCTTAGAGACAGGAGGGGAGACCCAGTACTTC.

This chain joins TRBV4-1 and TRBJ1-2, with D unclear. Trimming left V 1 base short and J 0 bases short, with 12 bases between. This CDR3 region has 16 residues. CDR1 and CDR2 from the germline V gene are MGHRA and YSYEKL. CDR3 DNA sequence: TGCGCCAGCAGCCAAGGAACACTTACAGCTAACTATGGCTACACCTTC. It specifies CASSQGTLTANYGYTF.

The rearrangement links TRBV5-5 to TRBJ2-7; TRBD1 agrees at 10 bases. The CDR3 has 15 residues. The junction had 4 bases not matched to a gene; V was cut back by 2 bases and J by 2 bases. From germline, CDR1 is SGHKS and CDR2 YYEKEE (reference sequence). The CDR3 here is CASSFPGTGAYEQYF. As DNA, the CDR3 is TGTGCCAGCAGCTTCCCCGGGACAGGGGCCTACGAGCAGTACTTC.

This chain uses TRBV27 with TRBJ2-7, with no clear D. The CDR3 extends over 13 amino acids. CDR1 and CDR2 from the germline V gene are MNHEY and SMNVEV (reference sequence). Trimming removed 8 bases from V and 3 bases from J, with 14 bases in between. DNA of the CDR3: TGTGCCAGCTCAGTAGTGGGCGGCTACGAGCAGTACTTC. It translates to CASSVVGGYEQYF.

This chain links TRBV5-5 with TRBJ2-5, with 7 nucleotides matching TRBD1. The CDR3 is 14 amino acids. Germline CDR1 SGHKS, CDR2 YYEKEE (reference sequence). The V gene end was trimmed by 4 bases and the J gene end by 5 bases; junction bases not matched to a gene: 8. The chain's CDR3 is CASSETGVHETQYF. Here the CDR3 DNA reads TGTGCCAGCAGCGAAACAGGGGTCCACGAGACCCAGTACTTC.

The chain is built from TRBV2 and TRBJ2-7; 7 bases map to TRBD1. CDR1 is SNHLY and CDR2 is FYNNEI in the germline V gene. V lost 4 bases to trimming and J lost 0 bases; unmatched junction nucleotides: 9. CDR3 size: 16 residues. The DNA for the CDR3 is TGTGCCAGCAGTGGGTCCTTCAACAGGGGCTCCTACGAGCAGTACTTC. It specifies CASSGSFNRGSYEQYF.

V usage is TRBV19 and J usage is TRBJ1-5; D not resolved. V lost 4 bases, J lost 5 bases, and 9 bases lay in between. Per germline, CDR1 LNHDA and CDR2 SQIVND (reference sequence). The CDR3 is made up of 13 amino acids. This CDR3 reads CASSRGGDQPQHF. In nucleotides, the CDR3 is TGTGCCAGTAGTAGGGGTGGTGATCAGCCCCAGCATTTT. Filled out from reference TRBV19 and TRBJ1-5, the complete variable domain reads DGGITQSPKYLFRKEGQNVTLSCEQNLNHDAMYWYRQDPGQGLRLIYYSQIVNDFQKGDIAEGYSVSREKKESFPLTVTSAQKNPTAFYLCASSRGGDQPQHFGDGTRLSIL.

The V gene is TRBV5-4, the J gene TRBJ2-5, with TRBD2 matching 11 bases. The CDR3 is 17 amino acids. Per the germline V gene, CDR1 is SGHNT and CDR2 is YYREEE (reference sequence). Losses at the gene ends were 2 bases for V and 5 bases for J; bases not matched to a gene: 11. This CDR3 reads CASSLVVTSGSLETQYF. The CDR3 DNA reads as TGTGCCAGCAGCTTAGTCGTTACTAGCGGGAGCTTGGAGACCCAGTACTTC.

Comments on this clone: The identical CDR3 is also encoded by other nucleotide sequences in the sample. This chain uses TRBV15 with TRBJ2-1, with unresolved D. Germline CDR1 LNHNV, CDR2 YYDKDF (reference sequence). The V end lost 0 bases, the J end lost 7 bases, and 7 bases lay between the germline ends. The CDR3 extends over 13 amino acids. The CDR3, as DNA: TGTGCCACCAGCAGAGATCTCGGGAATGAGCAGTTCTTC. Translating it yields CATSRDLGNEQFF.

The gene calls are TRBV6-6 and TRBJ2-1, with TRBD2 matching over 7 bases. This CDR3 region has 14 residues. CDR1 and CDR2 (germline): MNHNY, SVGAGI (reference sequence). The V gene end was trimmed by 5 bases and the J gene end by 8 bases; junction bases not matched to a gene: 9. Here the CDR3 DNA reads TGTGCCAGCAGTGGGAGGGGTTGGTTCGATGAGCAGTTCTTC. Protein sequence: CASSGRGWFDEQFF.

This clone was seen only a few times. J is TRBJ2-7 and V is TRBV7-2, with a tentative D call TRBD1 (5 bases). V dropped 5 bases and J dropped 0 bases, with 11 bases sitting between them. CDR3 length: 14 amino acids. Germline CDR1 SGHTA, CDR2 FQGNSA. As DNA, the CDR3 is TGTGCCAGCAGCAGACAGCAGAACTCCTACGAGCAGTACTTC. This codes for CASSRQQNSYEQYF.

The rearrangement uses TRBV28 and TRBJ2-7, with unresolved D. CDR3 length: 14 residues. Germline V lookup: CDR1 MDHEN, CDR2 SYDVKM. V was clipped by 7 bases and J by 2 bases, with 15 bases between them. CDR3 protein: CASTLARFPYEQYF. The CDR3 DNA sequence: TGTGCCAGCACCCTGGCGAGGTTCCCCTACGAGCAGTACTTC.

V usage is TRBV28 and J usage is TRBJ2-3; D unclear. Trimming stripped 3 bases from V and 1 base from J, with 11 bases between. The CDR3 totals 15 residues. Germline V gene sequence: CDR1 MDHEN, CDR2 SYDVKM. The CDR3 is CASSFGGVGTDTQYF. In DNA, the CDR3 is TGTGCCAGCAGTTTCGGTGGAGTGGGCACAGATACGCAGTATTTT.

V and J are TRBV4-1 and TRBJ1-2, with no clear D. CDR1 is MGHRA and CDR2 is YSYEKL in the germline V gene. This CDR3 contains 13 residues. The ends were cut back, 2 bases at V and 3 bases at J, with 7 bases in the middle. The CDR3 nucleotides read TGCGCCAGCAGCCAACCCGGGGACTATGGCTACACCTTC. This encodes CASSQPGDYGYTF.

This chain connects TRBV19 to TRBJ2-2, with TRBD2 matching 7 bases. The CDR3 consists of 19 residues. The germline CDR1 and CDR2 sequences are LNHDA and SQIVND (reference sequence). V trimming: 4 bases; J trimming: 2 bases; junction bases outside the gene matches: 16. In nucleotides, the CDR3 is TGTGCCAGTAGTAAAATCTTCTCTAGCGGAGCCCTTAACACCGGGGAGCTGTTTTTT. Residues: CASSKIFSSGALNTGELFF.